Sequencing of this T cell receptor (beta chain) was carried out in a study of blood T cell repertoires in COVID-19. Study information: Samples came from the United States, Italy and Spain, spanning acute and convalescent COVID-19.

Authors' analysis steps: The authors estimated nucleated cell counts from reference gene primer amplification. Some clones are missing from TCRdb's copy, which holds only in-frame ones; the method was immunoSEQ multiplex PCR. Clonal size and the V and J genes are those of that table, whereas D and trimming came from the DNA. There are fewer than 150,000 clones in the sample; approximately 85% occur only once, and 4.3% lies in the top ten. The CDR3 contains 15 residues. The J segment lost 6 bases and the V segment lost 4 bases, leaving 8 bases of the junction unmatched. The V gene's germline CDR1 is SGDLS and CDR2 YYNGEE.

The chain links TRBV9 to TRBJ1-1; 11 nucleotides match TRBD1. The receptor was isolated from a human donor in a cohort sampled during active COVID-19. The sequencing input was peripheral blood. Here the CDR3 DNA reads TGTGCCAGCAGCCGGGGTGGACAGGGGGCATCTGAAGCTTTCTTT. It yields the protein CASSRGGQGASEAFF.